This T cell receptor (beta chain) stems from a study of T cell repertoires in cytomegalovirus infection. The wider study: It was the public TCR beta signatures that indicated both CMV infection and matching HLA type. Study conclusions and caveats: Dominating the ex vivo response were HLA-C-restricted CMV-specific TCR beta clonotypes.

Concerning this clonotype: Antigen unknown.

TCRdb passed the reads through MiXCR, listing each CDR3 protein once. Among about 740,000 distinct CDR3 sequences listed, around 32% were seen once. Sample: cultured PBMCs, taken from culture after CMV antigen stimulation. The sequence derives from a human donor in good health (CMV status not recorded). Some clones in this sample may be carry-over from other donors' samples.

DNA for the CDR3: TGTGCCAGCAGCGGCGAGGGGGGATCGAACACCGGGGAGCTGTTTTTT. Protein: CASSGEGGSNTGELFF. The chain links TRBV7-9 to TRBJ2-2, with D possibly being TRBD1 or TRBD2 (6 bases each). The CDR3 has 16 residues. Germline V CDR1 and CDR2: SEHNR, FQNEAQ (reference sequence). Deletions cut 5 bases from V and 0 bases from J, with 13 bases between. The variable domain in full, with the rest retrieved from reference TRBV7-9 and TRBJ2-2, is DTGVSQNPRHKITKRGQNVTFRCDPISEHNRLYWYRQTLGQGPEFLTYFQNEAQLEKSRLLSDRFSAERPKGSFSTLEIQRTEQGDSAMYLCASSGEGGSNTGELFFGEGSRLTVL.